The 16 T cell receptor beta chains below all came from one sample that was sequenced in a study of beta chain features in type 1 diabetes. Reverse transcription of all isolated RNA meant that expressed TCRB transcripts were sequenced. The protocol was immunoSEQ multiplex PCR, while the TCRdb copy is restricted to in-frame clones and leaves out a portion. The sample holds under 800,000 clones; roughly a sixth are singletons and the top ten take about 0.097%. The sequenced material came from naive CD4+ T cells from blood. All receptors come from a man between 18 and 35 years old in good health.

This clone has just a few counts. As DNA, the CDR3 is TGCGCCAGCAGCCATGGATGGGGTATAAAATATTACAATGAGCAGTTCTTC. It encodes CASSHGWGIKYYNEQFF. The chain combines TRBV4-3 with TRBJ2-1, with no clear D. The germline CDR1 and CDR2 sequences are LGHNA and YSLEER. The germline V and J ends were trimmed by 3 bases and 4 bases, with 19 bases remaining between them. CDR3 length equals 17 residues.

The table lists this clone with a few counts. The chain carries TRBV4-1 and TRBJ1-5, with TRBD1 matching over 7 bases. Unmatched junction bases numbered 7, after V lost 4 bases and J lost 4 bases. There are 15 residues in the CDR3. Germline V gene sequence: CDR1 MGHRA, CDR2 YSYEKL. The CDR3 coding sequence is TGCGCCAGCAGCCGAGGGGACAGTTCGAATCAGCCCCAGCATTTT. It encodes CASSRGDSSNQPQHF.

As to this clone: Other nucleotide sequences in the sample specify the same CDR3. This chain connects TRBV18 to TRBJ2-5; D not certain. With 3 bases removed from V and 2 bases from J, the gap between germline ends came to 4 bases. Germline CDR1 and CDR2: KGHSH and LQKENI. CDR3 length: 12 amino acids. As DNA, the CDR3 is TGTGCCAGCTCACCGAATCAAGAGACCCAGTACTTC. Translated, it gives CASSPNQETQYF.

The chain carries TRBV18 and TRBJ1-4; D might be TRBD1 (6 bases). The length of the CDR3 is 15 residues. The germline V gene has CDR1 KGHSH and CDR2 LQKENI. Trimming took 4 bases from V and 8 from J, leaving 17 bases between them. In nucleotides, the CDR3 is TGTGCCAGCTCACGTGGGGCGGCAGGGGACGAAAAACTGTTTTTT. Encoded protein: CASSRGAAGDEKLFF.

The chain couples TRBV2 to TRBJ1-1, with D hard to call. This CDR3 comprises 13 residues. Germline lookup yields CDR1 SNHLY and CDR2 FYNNEI. With 7 bases removed from V and 1 base from J, the gap between germline ends came to 10 bases. The CDR3 spells CASNPDPNTEAFF. The DNA for the CDR3 is TGTGCCAGCAACCCGGACCCGAACACTGAAGCTTTCTTT.

This clone has more than one count but fewer than ten. The genes are TRBV7-2 and TRBJ1-6; perhaps TRBD1 as D (6 bases). The V end lost 5 bases, the J end lost 7 bases, and 15 bases lay between the germline ends. CDR1 is SGHTA, CDR2 FQGNSA, per germline. The CDR3 consists of 15 residues. In DNA, the CDR3 is TGTGCCAGCAGCCTGAGGACAGCTTCGAATTCACCCCTCCACTTT. This sequence encodes CASSLRTASNSPLHF. Drawing the rest from reference TRBV7-2 and TRBJ1-6, the complete variable domain is GAGVSQSPSNKVTEKGKDVELRCDPISGHTALYWYRQSLGQGLEFLIYFQGNSAPDKSGLPSDRFSAERTGGSVSTLTIQRTQQEDSAVYLCASSLRTASNSPLHFGNGTRLTVT.

The V call is TRBV28, the J call TRBJ2-2, with D uncertain. V was cut by 7 bases and J by 5 bases, with 14 bases left in between. The germline V gene encodes CDR1 MDHEN and CDR2 SYDVKM. The CDR3 loop spans 14 amino acids. In DNA form, the CDR3 reads TGTGCCAGCATTACCCATCGGGCTACCGGGGAGCTGTTTTTT. Translation: CASITHRATGELFF. The complete variable domain, with remaining parts taken from reference TRBV28 and TRBJ2-2, reads DVKVTQSSRYLVKRTGEKVFLECVQDMDHENMFWYRQDPGLGLRLIYFSYDVKMKEKGDIPEGYSVSREKKERFSLILESASTNQTSMYLCASITHRATGELFFGEGSRLTVL.

This rearrangement joins TRBV2 to TRBJ1-1; 7 positions agree with TRBD1. Germline trimming cut 6 bases from V and 0 bases from J; bases unmatched to any gene: 4. CDR1 is SNHLY, CDR2 FYNNEI, per germline. The CDR3 has 14 amino acids. CDR3 amino acids: CASRVQGMNTEAFF. In nucleotides, the CDR3 is TGTGCCAGCAGAGTACAGGGGATGAACACTGAAGCTTTCTTT.

The table lists this clone with a few counts. This chain joins TRBV11-2 and TRBJ2-1; D is unclear. V dropped 5 bases and J dropped 2 bases, with 13 bases sitting between them. Per germline, CDR1 SGHAT and CDR2 FQNNGV. CDR3 length: 15 residues. CDR3 in amino acids: CASSPYSWAYNEQFF. The CDR3 DNA reads as TGTGCCAGCAGCCCCTATAGTTGGGCCTACAATGAGCAGTTCTTC.

This clone has only one observation. This chain uses TRBV6-6 with TRBJ1-1; 8 nucleotides align to TRBD1. The V gene end was trimmed by 8 bases and the J gene end by 1 base; junction bases not matched to a gene: 3. CDR1 is MNHNY, CDR2 SVGAGI, per germline (reference sequence). This CDR3 spans 13 amino acids. This chain's CDR3 is CASSGQGNTEAFF. The CDR3 DNA reads TGTGCCAGCTCTGGACAGGGGAACACTGAAGCTTTCTTT.

This clone was counted between two and nine times. The gene calls are TRBV6-6 and TRBJ2-2, with D perhaps TRBD1 (6 bases). The germline V and J ends were trimmed by 8 bases and 4 bases, with 17 bases remaining between them. The germline CDR1 and CDR2 sequences are MNHNY and SVGAGI (reference sequence). This CDR3 is built from 15 residues. Here the CDR3 DNA reads TGTGCCAGCCACCGGGACACTAAAGGCACCGGGGAGCTGTTTTTT. This sequence encodes CASHRDTKGTGELFF.

The sample holds a few counts of this clone. This chain joins TRBV7-6 and TRBJ2-7; no clear D. Germline CDR1 is SGHVS and CDR2 is FNYEAQ. The length of the CDR3 is 14 residues. Trimming took 0 bases from V and 2 from J, leaving 8 bases between them. Here the CDR3 reads CASSLAVSAYEQYF. CDR3 DNA sequence: TGTGCCAGCAGCTTAGCAGTTAGTGCCTACGAGCAGTACTTC.

This chain links TRBV2 with TRBJ1-2; the D gene is possibly TRBD1 (5 bases). The CDR3 extends over 16 amino acids. Germline values: CDR1 SNHLY, CDR2 FYNNEI. Trimming removed 5 bases from V and 5 bases from J, with 21 bases in between. The CDR3: CASSPQGPAGGYGYTF. In DNA, the CDR3 is TGTGCCAGCAGTCCCCAAGGCCCGGCCGGGGGGTATGGCTACACCTTC.

The V call is TRBV6-1, the J call TRBJ1-1; D call uncertain. Trimming cost V 2 bases and J 5 bases, with 15 bases left between them. The CDR3 consists of 15 residues. Germline lookup yields CDR1 MNHNS and CDR2 SASEGT. The CDR3 DNA follows: TGTGCCAGCAGTGAACGAATTGGTACCAGAACTGAAGCTTTCTTT. This gives the protein CASSERIGTRTEAFF.

This clone has only a few counts. The J gene is TRBJ2-7, the V gene TRBV14; either TRBD1 or TRBD2 may fit D (6 bases each). The CDR3 contains 15 residues. Trimming shortened V by 5 bases and J by 0 bases, and 14 bases separated the two germline ends. Germline assignment: CDR1 SGHDN and CDR2 FVKESK. CDR3 sequence reads: CASSYTGASSYEQYF. Written as DNA, the CDR3 is TGTGCCAGCAGCTACACGGGGGCCTCCTCCTACGAGCAGTACTTC.

This rearrangement joins TRBV30 to TRBJ2-1; weak D call: TRBD2 (6 bases). V was trimmed by 0 bases and J by 0 bases, leaving 6 bases between them. This CDR3 has 14 residues. Germline V gives CDR1 GTSNPN, CDR2 SVGIG (reference sequence). The CDR3 is CAWSVGGSYNEQFF. The CDR3 DNA sequence: TGTGCCTGGAGTGTGGGGGGCTCCTACAATGAGCAGTTCTTC.